This record concerns one T cell receptor (beta chain) sequence. In its sample, this clone was seen once. What antigen it recognizes has not been identified. Per-nucleotide qualities are absent, and no much larger clonotype sits a single base away. The library was generated by the immunoSEQ multiplex PCR assay. The table was pulled from immuneACCESS by TCRdb, which kept in-frame rearrangements only. Such tables lose some clones; where checked, under half of the loss comes from unresolved V genes, and the rest has no known cause. The sample data list under 55,000 clones, and around 90% of these were observed just once. The ten largest clones represent about 2% of the sample. This sample is part of a study of T cell changes during pregnancy in multiple sclerosis (dated by TCRdb to between 2018 and 2021). Concerning the study at large: The study examined how the T cell repertoire changed over the course of pregnancy in women with multiple sclerosis.

A distance of 11 bases separates the germline ends of V and J, which lose 0 bases and 4 bases respectively. The CDR3 starts with the cysteine, ends with the phenylalanine, and has 15 residues. Only the CDR3 DNA stays, 45 bases, in frame from base 1. Via the germline V gene, CDR1 is SGDLS and CDR2 YYNGEE. The TCR sequence derives from a female donor with multiple sclerosis, enrolled in a pregnancy study. The sample here was peripheral blood, taken in the first trimester of pregnancy. The chain was built from TRBV9 and TRBJ2-1; TRBD2 is possibly the D segment (7 matching bases). The nucleotide sequence reads as follows: TGTGCCAGCAGCGTAGAAGGGGGGGGGTACAATGAGCAGTTCTTC. This encodes CASSVEGGGYNEQFF.